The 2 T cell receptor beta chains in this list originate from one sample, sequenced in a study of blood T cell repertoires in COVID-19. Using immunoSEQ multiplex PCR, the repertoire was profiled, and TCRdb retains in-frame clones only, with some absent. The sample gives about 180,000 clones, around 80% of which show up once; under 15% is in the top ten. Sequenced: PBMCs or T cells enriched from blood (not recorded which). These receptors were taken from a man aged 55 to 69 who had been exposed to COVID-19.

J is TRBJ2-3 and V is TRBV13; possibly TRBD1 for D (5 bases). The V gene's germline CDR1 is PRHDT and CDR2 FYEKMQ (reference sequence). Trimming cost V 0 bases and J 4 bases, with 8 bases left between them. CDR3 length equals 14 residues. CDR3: CASSLGLGPDTQYF. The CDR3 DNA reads TGTGCCAGCAGCTTAGGCCTGGGGCCAGATACGCAGTATTTT.

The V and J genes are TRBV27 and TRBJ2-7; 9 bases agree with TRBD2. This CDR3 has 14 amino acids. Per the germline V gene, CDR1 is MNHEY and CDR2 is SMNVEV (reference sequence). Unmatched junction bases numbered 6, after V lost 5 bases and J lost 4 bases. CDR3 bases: TGTGCCAGCAGTAATAGCGGGAGTTTGTACGAGCAGTACTTC. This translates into CASSNSGSLYEQYF.